The 5 T cell receptor beta chains listed next were all sequenced from one sample in a study of shared T cell receptors in the human thymus. Produced via immunoSEQ multiplex PCR; TCRdb's table is partial and in-frame only. This table has around 68,000 clones, 90% to 95% appearing once. Source material: thymocytes. The receptors derive from a human donor.

This chain uses TRBV4-1 with TRBJ2-3, with D possibly being TRBD1 (5 bases). Trimming left V 1 base short and J 7 bases short, with 30 bases between. CDR1 and CDR2 from the germline V gene are MGHRA and YSYEKL. The CDR3 is 20 amino acids. This CDR3 reads CASSQVIPSISGQILNTQYF. CDR3 in DNA: TGCGCCAGCAGCCAAGTCATTCCCTCTATCAGTGGACAAATTTTAAATACGCAGTATTTT.

The rearrangement links TRBV2 to TRBJ2-1; D is tentatively TRBD1 or TRBD2 (7 bases each). The CDR3 consists of 15 residues. V dropped 6 bases and J dropped 3 bases, with 15 bases sitting between them. Per germline, CDR1 SNHLY and CDR2 FYNNEI. The DNA of the CDR3 is TGTGCCAGCAGGAGACAGGGAGGGCTCTACAATGAGCAGTTCTTC. This gives the protein CASRRQGGLYNEQFF.

V is TRBV6-1 and J is TRBJ1-3, with no clear D. Trimming removed 2 bases at V and 6 bases at J, with 17 bases between. From germline, CDR1 is MNHNS and CDR2 SASEGT. This CDR3 spans 16 amino acids. The CDR3 protein is CASSEIRANLENTIYF. CDR3 in DNA: TGTGCCAGCAGTGAAATTAGGGCAAACTTAGAAAACACCATATATTTT.

The chain joins TRBV10-1 to TRBJ2-7, with TRBD2 matching 7 bases. Germline values: CDR1 WNHNN, CDR2 SYGVQD (reference sequence). The CDR3 runs to 17 residues. V dropped 6 bases and J dropped 3; count of bases not matched to a gene: 17. CDR3: CASRPLARLAENYEQYF. The CDR3, as DNA: TGCGCCAGCAGACCCTTGGCTCGACTAGCAGAAAACTACGAGCAGTACTTC.

V is TRBV4-1 and J is TRBJ2-7; D perhaps matches TRBD2 (6 bases). CDR1 MGHRA and CDR2 YSYEKL come from the germline V gene. V was trimmed by 1 base and J by 4 bases, leaving 14 bases between them. The CDR3 totals 15 residues. The CDR3 region has the DNA TGCGCCAGCAGCCAAGTTGCGGAGGGCGGGTACGAGCAGTACTTC. Its protein product is CASSQVAEGGYEQYF.